This T cell receptor (beta chain) was identified in a study of OX40 agonist ivuxolimab in advanced cancers. Study summary: Head and neck, renal cell, melanoma or hepatocellular carcinoma were the cancers that dose-escalation patients had. Having had anti-PD-1, anti-PD-L1 or anti-CTLA-4 therapy before was allowed, and approximately 40% had some.

Broader study findings: Dosing at 0.1 to 3.0 mg/kg was accompanied by clonal expansion of CD4+ and CD8+ blood T cells by week 6.

Assay: immunoSEQ multiplex PCR; the TCRdb copy retains only in-frame clones and omits some. The sample has fewer than 25,000 clones, 84% seen once. Germline trimming cut 6 bases from V and 5 bases from J; bases unmatched to any gene: 9. Germline V gene lookup returns CDR1 GTSNPN and CDR2 SVGIG (reference sequence). This CDR3 contains 13 residues. Turning to this clone: What it binds is not known.

The receptor comes from an adult with an advanced solid tumor such as melanoma, head and neck, liver or kidney cancer. This sequence joins TRBV30 and TRBJ1-1, with 7 positions matching TRBD1. The specimen comprised CD4+ or CD8+ T cells sorted from blood, sampled in a trial of the OX40 agonist ivuxolimab. CDR3 DNA sequence: TGTGCCTGCCCGAAGGGGGCGTCGACTGAAGCTTTCTTT. It is translated as CACPKGASTEAFF. Drawing the rest from reference TRBV30 and TRBJ1-1, the complete variable domain is SQTIHQWPATLVQPVGSPLSLECTVEGTSNPNLYWYRQAAGRGLQLLFYSVGIGQISSEVPQNLSASRPQDRQFILSSKKLLLSDSGFYLCACPKGASTEAFFGQGTRLTVV.